Following are 24 T cell receptor beta chains from one sample sequenced in a study of blood T cell repertoires in COVID-19. TCRdb's copy holds only in-frame clones and misses some; the assay was immunoSEQ multiplex PCR. The table includes tens of thousands of clones, around 83% detected once. Sequenced input: peripheral blood. Receptors were obtained from a woman of 80 years or more with active or convalescent COVID-19.

This clone appeared a single time. The chain employs TRBV11-2 and TRBJ2-7, with TRBD2 as a possible D gene (7 bases). The ends were cut back, 6 bases at V and 7 bases at J, with 25 bases in the middle. The CDR3 runs 16 residues. Looked up from germline, CDR1 is SGHAT and CDR2 is FQNNGV. The CDR3 is CASRSTRGASSGEQYF. In DNA, the CDR3 is TGTGCCAGCAGATCGACCCGGGGGGCATCGTCAGGGGAGCAGTACTTC.

V is TRBV5-1 and J is TRBJ1-4; TRBD1 agrees at 9 bases. This CDR3 is 15 amino acids long. The ends lost 2 bases at V and 5 bases at J; junction bases unmatched: 4. CDR1 SGHRS and CDR2 YFSETQ come from the germline V gene. This CDR3 reads CASSLGTGKNEKLFF. The CDR3 DNA reads TGCGCCAGCAGCTTAGGGACAGGGAAAAATGAAAAACTGTTTTTT.

The rearrangement links TRBV27 to TRBJ2-3, with D perhaps TRBD2 (5 bases). The CDR3 sequence is 16 residues long. Looked up from germline, CDR1 is MNHEY and CDR2 is SMNVEV (reference sequence). Trimming cost V 1 base and J 3 bases, with 14 bases left between them. CDR3 region: CASSLYSGFLTDTQYF. The DNA for the CDR3 is TGTGCCAGCAGTTTATATTCGGGATTCTTAACAGATACGCAGTATTTT.

The chain links TRBV7-2 to TRBJ2-2; 7 bases are a match to TRBD2. CDR1 SGHTA and CDR2 FQGNSA come from the germline V gene. The V segment lost 2 bases and the J segment 0 bases; nucleotides outside the gene matches: 3. The CDR3 is 16 amino acids. CDR3 loop: CASSLNGRSNTGELFF. Written as DNA, the CDR3 is TGTGCCAGCAGCTTAAACGGGAGGTCGAACACCGGGGAGCTGTTTTTT.

This clone was seen once. The chain uses TRBV6-2 or TRBV6-3 and TRBJ2-1; TRBD1 aligns across 8 bases. Per the germline V gene, CDR1 is MNHEY and CDR2 is SVGEGT. J gave up 4 bases and V 6 bases, and 14 bases lay outside the gene matches. The CDR3 runs 17 residues. The CDR3 spells CASSRGQVVSEYNEQFF. The CDR3 region has the DNA TGTGCCAGCAGCCGGGGACAGGTTGTATCGGAATACAATGAGCAGTTCTTC.

The chain employs TRBV19 and TRBJ2-1, with 11 bases lining up with TRBD2. The V gene's germline CDR1 is LNHDA and CDR2 SQIVND (reference sequence). With V trimmed by 5 bases and J by 4 bases, 4 bases remained unmatched. The CDR3 covers 15 residues. CDR3 DNA: TGTGCCAGTAGTTACACTAGCGGGAGTTACAATGAGCAGTTCTTC. It is translated as CASSYTSGSYNEQFF.

The chain is built from TRBV5-5 and TRBJ1-4; 7 positions match TRBD1. Germline CDR1 SGHKS, CDR2 YYEKEE (reference sequence). V was clipped by 4 bases and J by 5 bases; unmatched bases: 8. The CDR3 is 15 residues long. The CDR3 nucleotides read TGTGCCAGCAGCCCTTGGGACAGACAAAATGAAAAACTGTTTTTT. Translation: CASSPWDRQNEKLFF. The entire variable domain, with the rest obtained from reference TRBV5-5 and TRBJ1-4, is as follows: DAGVTQSPTHLIKTRGQQVTLRCSPISGHKSVSWYQQVLGQGPQFIFQYYEKEERGRGNFPDRFSARQFPNYSSELNVNALLLGDSALYLCASSPWDRQNEKLFFGSGTQLSVL.

The chain carries TRBV3-1 (or the pseudogene TRBV3-2) and TRBJ2-7; D might be TRBD2 (5 bases). CDR1 LGHDT and CDR2 YNNKEL come from the germline V gene (reference sequence). Trimming pared 0 bases from V and 2 bases from J, leaving 8 bases between. The CDR3 totals 14 residues. The CDR3 loop reads CASSQDLAAYEQYF. CDR3 nucleotide sequence: TGTGCCAGCAGCCAAGATCTAGCCGCCTACGAGCAGTACTTC.

The V gene is TRBV19, the J gene TRBJ1-5, with D uncertain. This CDR3 has 14 amino acids. Per the germline V gene, CDR1 is LNHDA and CDR2 is SQIVND (reference sequence). Trimming took off 7 bases at V and 9 bases at J, with 19 bases between the two ends. CDR3 bases: TGTGCCAGTAAGGGCGACTACCAAATTAGGCCCCAGCATTTT. Protein: CASKGDYQIRPQHF.

V usage is TRBV13 and J usage is TRBJ2-3; 11 nucleotides align to TRBD2. Germline CDR1 is PRHDT and CDR2 is FYEKMQ (reference sequence). After removal of 2 bases from V and 0 bases from J, the junction contained 7 bases not matched to a gene. CDR3 size: 18 residues. CDR3 DNA: TGTGCCAGCAGCTTATTAGCGGGAGGGAGCTTTAGCACAGATACGCAGTATTTT. Translated: CASSLLAGGSFSTDTQYF.

In this sample, this clone turned up a few times. This sequence joins TRBV19 and TRBJ2-1, with TRBD2 as a possible D gene (5 bases). CDR3 length: 14 residues. Deletions cut 7 bases from V and 0 bases from J, with 10 bases between. The germline gives CDR1 LNHDA, CDR2 SQIVND (reference sequence). CDR3 sequence (DNA): TGTGCCAGTAAAAAAACTAGCTCCTACAATGAGCAGTTCTTC. Translation: CASKKTSSYNEQFF.

This chain uses TRBV5-4 with TRBJ2-2, with 13 bases matching TRBD2. CDR1 and CDR2 from the germline V gene are SGHNT and YYREEE (reference sequence). V lost 3 bases to trimming and J lost 4 bases; unmatched junction nucleotides: 3. The CDR3 has 16 amino acids. The CDR3 region is CASSSTSGRVTGELFF. The CDR3 coding sequence is TGTGCCAGCAGCTCAACTAGCGGGAGGGTCACCGGGGAGCTGTTTTTT.

The chain uses TRBV4-3 and TRBJ2-5; possible D gene TRBD2, 7 bases. This CDR3 comprises 16 residues. CDR1 and CDR2 (germline): LGHNA, YSLEER. V gave up 0 bases and J gave up 4 bases, with 15 bases separating them. CDR3 loop: CASSQDYRGARETQYF. The DNA for the CDR3 is TGCGCCAGCAGCCAAGATTACCGGGGGGCGCGAGAGACCCAGTACTTC.

This chain's CDR3 is CASSLGDRGLGYTF. For the CDR3, the DNA is TGTGCCAGCAGCTTGGGGGACAGGGGGCTTGGCTACACCTTC. V and J are TRBV5-8 and TRBJ1-2; 12 positions agree with TRBD1. Germline V gene data show CDR1 as SGHTS and CDR2 as YDEGEE. Germline trimming cut 0 bases from V and 7 bases from J; bases unmatched to any gene: 1. The CDR3 is 14 residues long.

The chain employs TRBV29-1 and TRBJ1-2; D unclear. Germline V gene lookup returns CDR1 SQVTM and CDR2 ANQGSEA. V was clipped by 3 bases and J by 6 bases, with 11 bases between them. The CDR3 is 12 residues long. Here the CDR3 reads CSVEPPVDGYTF. The CDR3 DNA follows: TGCAGCGTTGAGCCCCCTGTAGATGGCTACACCTTC.

The rearrangement joins TRBV5-1 to TRBJ1-1; the D gene is possibly TRBD1 (5 bases). CDR1 SGHRS and CDR2 YFSETQ come from the germline V gene. This CDR3 contains 14 residues. Trimming took 2 bases from V and 1 from J, leaving 9 bases between them. The CDR3 protein is CASSFRVGNTEAFF. The CDR3 region has the DNA TGCGCCAGCAGCTTCAGGGTCGGGAACACTGAAGCTTTCTTT.

This clone has only one observation. In DNA form, the CDR3 reads TGTGCCAGCAGTGAGCAGGGGGCGCGGTATGGCTACACCTTC. Encoded protein: CASSEQGARYGYTF. The chain has TRBV2 and TRBJ1-2; 8 positions agree with TRBD1. The CDR3 loop spans 14 amino acids. The V gene end was trimmed by 3 bases and the J gene end by 5 bases; junction bases not matched to a gene: 5. Germline lookup yields CDR1 SNHLY and CDR2 FYNNEI. Full variable domain (outside the CDR3, taken from reference TRBV2 and TRBJ1-2): EPEVTQTPSHQVTQMGQEVILRCVPISNHLYFYWYRQILGQKVEFLVSFYNNEISEKSEIFDDQFSVERPDGSNFTLKIRSTKLEDSAMYFCASSEQGARYGYTFGSGTRLTVV.

The V gene is TRBV20-1, the J gene TRBJ2-5; D is unclear. V lost 3 bases, J lost 5 bases, and 13 bases lay in between. From germline, CDR1 is DFQATT and CDR2 SNEGSKA (reference sequence). The CDR3 has 13 residues. The CDR3 sequence is CSASPSQWETQYF. The CDR3 DNA follows: TGCAGTGCTAGTCCTAGTCAGTGGGAGACCCAGTACTTC.

V and J are TRBV2 and TRBJ2-2; D remains ambiguous. The CDR3 spans 13 residues. Per the germline V gene, CDR1 is SNHLY and CDR2 is FYNNEI. V was cut by 7 bases and J by 3 bases, with 9 bases left in between. The CDR3 is CASTKEDTGELFF. The CDR3 DNA reads TGTGCCAGCACGAAAGAGGACACCGGGGAGCTGTTTTTT.

The CDR3 reads CASSPLKRGKDQPQHF. The DNA for the CDR3 is TGTGCCAGTAGTCCTTTGAAGAGGGGGAAAGATCAGCCCCAGCATTTT. The rearrangement links TRBV19 to TRBJ1-5, with D maybe TRBD1 (6 bases). The CDR3 length is 16 residues. From germline, CDR1 is LNHDA and CDR2 SQIVND (reference sequence). Trimming shortened V by 5 bases and J by 5 bases, and 19 bases separated the two germline ends.

The rearrangement uses TRBV7-2 and TRBJ2-1, with 10 bases identical to TRBD2. The CDR3 is 15 residues long. Germline CDR1 SGHTA, CDR2 FQGNSA. The ends lost 5 bases at V and 4 bases at J; junction bases unmatched: 5. The CDR3 reads CASSITSGNYNEQFF. The CDR3 nucleotides read TGTGCCAGCAGCATAACTAGCGGGAATTACAATGAGCAGTTCTTC. Full variable domain (outside the CDR3, taken from reference TRBV7-2 and TRBJ2-1): GAGVSQSPSNKVTEKGKDVELRCDPISGHTALYWYRQSLGQGLEFLIYFQGNSAPDKSGLPSDRFSAERTGGSVSTLTIQRTQQEDSAVYLCASSITSGNYNEQFFGPGTRLTVL.

V gene TRBV29-1 combines with J gene TRBJ2-1, with D perhaps matching TRBD2 (5 bases). Per germline, CDR1 SQVTM and CDR2 ANQGSEA. The CDR3 covers 13 residues. The ends were cut back, 5 bases at V and 7 bases at J, with 15 bases in the middle. CDR3 DNA sequence: TGCAGCGTTATGCCTTGGACTCCAAATGAGCAGTTCTTC. This gives the protein CSVMPWTPNEQFF.

The CDR3 here is CASSPHHNPLLNEQFF. CDR3 DNA sequence: TGTGCCAGCAGCCCACACCATAATCCCCTTTTGAATGAGCAGTTCTTC. V gene TRBV9 combines with J gene TRBJ2-1; D gene ambiguous. V was clipped by 4 bases and J by 7 bases, with 21 bases between them. The CDR3 has 16 amino acids. Germline V gene data show CDR1 as SGDLS and CDR2 as YYNGEE.

This clone was observed a single time. The rearrangement joins TRBV27 to TRBJ2-7, with D tentatively TRBD2 (6 bases). The germline CDR1 and CDR2 sequences are MNHEY and SMNVEV (reference sequence). The CDR3 runs 15 residues. Deletions cut 2 bases from V and 3 bases from J, with 14 bases between. This chain's CDR3 is CASSLEGLAGYEQYF. CDR3 DNA: TGTGCCAGCAGTTTAGAGGGACTTGCCGGCTACGAGCAGTACTTC.